This TCR beta chain was retrieved from a study of T cell clonotyping in hematopoietic cell transplantation. As for the study in general: Cytoreduction preceded collection of pretransplant recipient samples. Study-wide points: No sorting was done, leaving CD4 and CD8 contributions mixed.

Per the germline V gene, CDR1 is SGHVS and CDR2 is FNYEAQ. The CDR3 runs 14 residues. V lost 6 bases and J lost 8, with 17 bases in between. Clones were sequenced by immunoSEQ multiplex PCR, and TCRdb holds only the in-frame ones, with some missing. Of approximately 27,000 clones detected, 85% to 95% appear once; the ten largest clones hold about 2.2%. For this clone: Its cognate antigen is unknown.

This sample's time point: recipient sample about 28 days before transplant, after cytoreduction. The J gene is TRBJ2-1, the V gene TRBV7-6; D is possibly TRBD1 or TRBD2 (6 bases each). The receptor was derived from a man between 50 and 59 years old with acute myeloid leukemia. Some clones in this sample may be carry-over from other donors' samples. The sequences come from peripheral blood mononuclear cells, collected before stem cell transplant. CDR3 amino acids: CASSLTSRGDEQFF. In DNA, the CDR3 is TGTGCCAGCAGTCTTACTAGCAGGGGCGATGAGCAGTTCTTC. Drawing the rest from reference TRBV7-6 and TRBJ2-1, the complete variable domain is GAGVSQSPRYKVTKRGQDVALRCDPISGHVSLYWYRQALGQGPEFLTYFNYEAQQDKSGLPNDRFSAERPEGSISTLTIQRTEQRDSAMYRCASSLTSRGDEQFFGPGTRLTVL.